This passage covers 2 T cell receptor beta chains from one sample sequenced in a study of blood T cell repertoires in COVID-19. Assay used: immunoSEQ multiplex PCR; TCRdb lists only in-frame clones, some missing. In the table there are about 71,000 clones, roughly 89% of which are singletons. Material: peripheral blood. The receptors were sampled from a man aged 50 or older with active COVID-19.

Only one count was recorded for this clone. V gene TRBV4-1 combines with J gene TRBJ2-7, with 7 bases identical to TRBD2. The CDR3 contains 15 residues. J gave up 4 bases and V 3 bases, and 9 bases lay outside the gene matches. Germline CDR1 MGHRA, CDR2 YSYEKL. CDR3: CASSQRGVAGYEQYF. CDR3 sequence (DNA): TGCGCCAGCAGCCAGAGAGGAGTAGCGGGTTACGAGCAGTACTTC.

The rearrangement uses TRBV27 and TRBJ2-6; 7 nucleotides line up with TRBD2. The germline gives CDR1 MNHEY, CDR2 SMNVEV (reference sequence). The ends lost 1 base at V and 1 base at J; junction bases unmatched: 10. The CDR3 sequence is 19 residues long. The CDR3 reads CASSLFFRGLSSGANVLTF. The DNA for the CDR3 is TGTGCCAGCAGTTTATTTTTTCGGGGACTAAGTTCTGGGGCCAACGTCCTGACTTTC. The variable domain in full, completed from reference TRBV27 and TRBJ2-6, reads EAQVTQNPRYLITVTGKKLTVTCSQNMNHEYMSWYRQDPGLGLRQIYYSMNVEVTDKGDVPEGYKVSRKEKRNFPLILESPSPNQTSLYFCASSLFFRGLSSGANVLTFGAGSRLTVL.